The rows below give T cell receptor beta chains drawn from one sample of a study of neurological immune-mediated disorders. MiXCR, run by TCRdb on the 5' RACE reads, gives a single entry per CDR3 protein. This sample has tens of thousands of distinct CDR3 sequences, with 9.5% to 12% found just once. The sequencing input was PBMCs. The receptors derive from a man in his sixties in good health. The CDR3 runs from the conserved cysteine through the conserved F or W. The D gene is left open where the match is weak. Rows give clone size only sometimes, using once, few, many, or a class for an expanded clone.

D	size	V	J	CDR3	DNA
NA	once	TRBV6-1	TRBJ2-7	CASSQGFDEQYF	TGTGCCAGCTCTCAGGGGTTCGACGAGCAGTACTTC
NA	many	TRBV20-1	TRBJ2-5	CSASRASAGETQYF	TGCAGTGCTAGTAGGGCTAGCGCGGGGGAGACCCAGTACTTC
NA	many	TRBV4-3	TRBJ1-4	CASSFGTTEKLFF	TGCGCCAGCAGCTTCGGGACCACTGAAAAACTGTTTTTT
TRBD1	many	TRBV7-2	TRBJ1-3	CASSLAQGAGNTIYF	TGTGCCAGCAGCTTAGCGCAGGGGGCGGGAAACACCATATATTTT
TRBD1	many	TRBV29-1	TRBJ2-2	CSVGDRANTGELFF	TGCAGCGTGGGGGACAGGGCGAACACCGGGGAGCTGTTTTTT
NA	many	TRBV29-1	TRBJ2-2	CSALREKTGELFF	TGCAGCGCCCTCCGGGAAAAAACCGGGGAGCTGTTTTTT
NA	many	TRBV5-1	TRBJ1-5	CASSRSGNHQPQHF	TGCGCCAGCAGCCGCTCAGGGAACCATCAGCCCCAGCATTTT
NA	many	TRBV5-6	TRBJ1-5	CASSLYRNNQPQHF	TGTGCCAGCAGCTTATACAGGAACAATCAGCCCCAGCATTTT
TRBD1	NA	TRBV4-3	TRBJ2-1	CASSQGDRGGNEQFF	TGCGCCAGCAGCCAAGGGGACAGGGGTGGCAATGAGCAGTTCTTC
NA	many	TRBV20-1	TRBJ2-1	CSARDQVTGSYNEQFF	TGCAGTGCTAGAGATCAGGTCACAGGCTCCTACAATGAGCAGTTCTTC
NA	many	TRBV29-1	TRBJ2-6	CSVPGSGANVLTF	TGCAGCGTTCCAGGCTCTGGGGCCAACGTCCTGACTTTC
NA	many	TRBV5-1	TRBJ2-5	CASSPGSWGVETQYF	TGCGCCAGCAGCCCCGGGAGTTGGGGGGTAGAGACCCAGTACTTC
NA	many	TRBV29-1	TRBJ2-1	CSVKFSNNEQFF	TGCAGCGTTAAGTTCAGCAACAATGAGCAGTTCTTC
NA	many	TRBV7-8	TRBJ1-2	CASSLRLIANYGYTF	TGTGCCAGCAGCCTCCGACTCATAGCTAACTATGGCTACACCTTC
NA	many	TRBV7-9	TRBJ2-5	CASSPGVGETQYF	TGTGCCAGCAGCCCAGGGGTTGGGGAGACCCAGTACTTC
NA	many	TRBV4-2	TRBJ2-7	CASSQDQQVAPSVQYF	TGTGCCAGCAGCCAAGATCAGCAGGTAGCTCCTAGTGTGCAGTACTTC
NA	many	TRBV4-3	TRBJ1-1	CASSHVPGPAFF	TGCGCCAGCAGCCATGTCCCCGGGCCGGCTTTCTTT
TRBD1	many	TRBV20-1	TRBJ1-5	CSAIPGQGNNQPQHF	TGCAGTGCTATTCCCGGACAGGGGAACAATCAGCCCCAGCATTTT
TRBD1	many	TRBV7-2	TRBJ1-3	CASSFNRGRSSGNTIYF	TGTGCCAGCAGCTTCAACAGGGGGAGAAGCTCTGGAAACACCATATATTTT
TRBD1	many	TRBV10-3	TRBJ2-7	CAISEGQGRYEQYF	TGTGCCATCAGTGAGGGACAGGGGAGGTACGAGCAGTACTTC
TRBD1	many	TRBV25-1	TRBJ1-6	CASSAARTGLRNSPLHF	TGTGCCAGCAGTGCTGCCAGGACAGGGTTGCGTAATTCACCCCTCCACTTT
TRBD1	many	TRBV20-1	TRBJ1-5	CSAPDRGGIYSNQPQHF	TGCAGTGCTCCAGACAGGGGAGGGATTTATAGCAATCAGCCCCAGCATTTT
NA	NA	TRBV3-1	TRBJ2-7	CVSSQDPTGAYEQYF	TGTGTCAGCAGCCAAGATCCTACAGGAGCCTACGAGCAGTACTTC
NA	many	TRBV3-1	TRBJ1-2	CASSRATGGHNYGYTF	TGTGCCAGCAGCCGAGCGACGGGGGGTCACAACTATGGCTACACCTTC
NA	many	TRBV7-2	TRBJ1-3	CASSLAARGGSGNTIYF	TGTGCCAGCAGCTTAGCGGCGCGGGGGGGATCTGGAAACACCATATATTTT
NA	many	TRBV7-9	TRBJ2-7	CASSLAGNRAEQYF	TGTGCCAGCAGCTTAGCGGGGAACAGGGCCGAGCAGTACTTC